This T cell receptor (beta chain) emerged from a study of blood T cell repertoires in COVID-19. For the study at large: Samples representing acute and convalescent COVID-19 were sourced from the United States, Italy and Spain. T cells, B-cell-depleted T cells, or PBMCs provided the cDNA or gDNA that served as material.

Germline CDR1 is MNHNS and CDR2 is SASEGT. V was pared by 0 bases and J by 8 bases, with 10 bases between. This CDR3 contains 13 residues. Study processing details: Amplification of reference gene primers was used by the study to estimate nucleated cell counts. This table comes from immunoSEQ multiplex PCR, and its TCRdb copy is limited to in-frame clones, with some not included. Clonal size and the V and J genes are those of that table, whereas D and trimming came from the DNA. The sample holds around 180,000 clones, around 82% seen once. This receptor was obtained from a woman older than 75 with active or convalescent COVID-19. This chain uses TRBV6-1 with TRBJ2-5, with a weak D call TRBD2 (6 bases). The sequenced sample consisted of peripheral blood. CDR3 protein: CASSEAGGDTQYF. DNA of the CDR3: TGTGCCAGCAGTGAAGCGGGAGGAGATACCCAGTACTTC.